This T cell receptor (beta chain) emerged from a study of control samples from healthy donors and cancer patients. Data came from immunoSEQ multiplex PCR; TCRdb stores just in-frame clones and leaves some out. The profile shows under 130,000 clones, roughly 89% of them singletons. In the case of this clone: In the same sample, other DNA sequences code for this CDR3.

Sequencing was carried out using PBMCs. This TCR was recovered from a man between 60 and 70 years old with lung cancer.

The CDR3 is CASTLGVGQPQHF. CDR3 DNA sequence: TGTGCCAGCACGCTGGGGGTCGGTCAGCCCCAGCATTTT. This rearrangement joins TRBV2 to TRBJ1-5; TRBD1 is a possible D gene (5 bases). Trimming stripped 7 bases from V and 6 bases from J, with 13 bases between. In germline, CDR1 is SNHLY, CDR2 FYNNEI. The CDR3 is 13 residues long.